These 24 T cell receptor beta chains originate from one sample sequenced in a study of blood T cell repertoires in COVID-19. Repertoires were generated with immunoSEQ multiplex PCR, while TCRdb's copy carries only in-frame clones and drops some. The sample lists roughly 68,000 clones, approximately 90% occurring once. The sample comprised peripheral blood. These receptors originate from a woman of 80 years or more with active COVID-19.

The chain links TRBV6-5 to TRBJ2-5, with a possible D match to TRBD1 (7 bases). Germline assignment: CDR1 MNHEY and CDR2 SVGAGI. The V and J ends lost 6 bases and 5 bases respectively, with 19 bases between them. The CDR3 runs to 15 residues. CDR3 nucleotide sequence: TGTGCCAGCAGGCTAGGAGGGGGCCTTTGGGAGACCCAGTACTTC. Its translation: CASRLGGGLWETQYF.

The chain recombines TRBV5-1 with TRBJ2-7, with TRBD2 matching over 11 bases. The CDR3 has 15 amino acids. The ends lost 2 bases at V and 5 bases at J; junction bases unmatched: 6. Germline loops: CDR1 SGHRS, CDR2 YFSETQ. The CDR3 DNA is TGCGCCAGCAGCTTACTAGCGGGAGCGGTCGACGAGCAGTACTTC. Its protein product is CASSLLAGAVDEQYF.

The rearrangement joins TRBV18 to TRBJ2-3; TRBD1 matches 7 bases. Germline lookup yields CDR1 KGHSH and CDR2 LQKENI. This CDR3 is built from 17 residues. Trimming took 2 bases from V and 1 from J; bases not matched to a gene: 9. The CDR3 DNA reads as TGTGCCAGCTCACCAACATTGGTCCAGGGGGGCACAGATACGCAGTATTTT. Its translation is CASSPTLVQGGTDTQYF. Full variable domain (remainder filled in from reference TRBV18 and TRBJ2-3): NAGVMQNPRHLVRRRGQEARLRCSPMKGHSHVYWYRQLPEEGLKFMVYLQKENIIDESGMPKERFSAEFPKEGPSILRIQQVVRGDSAAYFCASSPTLVQGGTDTQYFGPGTRLTVL.

V gene TRBV11-1 combines with J gene TRBJ2-4; tentatively, D is TRBD1 (6 bases). V was cut by 5 bases and J by 2 bases, with 13 bases left in between. Germline CDR1 is SGHAT and CDR2 is FQDESV (reference sequence). The CDR3 runs 15 residues. CDR3 nucleotide sequence: TGTGCCAGCAGCACATTGCAGGGGCCCAAAAACATTCAGTACTTC. Translation: CASSTLQGPKNIQYF.

The CDR3 DNA sequence: TGTGCCAGCAGTTTAGGACAGGGGTTAACTGAAGCTTTCTTT. This gives the protein CASSLGQGLTEAFF. The genes are TRBV28 and TRBJ1-1, with 9 bases that match TRBD1. CDR1 is MDHEN and CDR2 is SYDVKM in the germline V gene. This CDR3 has 14 residues. J was trimmed by 5 bases and V by 2 bases; bases with no gene match: 3.

The chain recombines TRBV18 with TRBJ1-1; tentatively, D is TRBD1 (5 bases). Trimming took 2 bases from V and 7 from J, leaving 8 bases between them. CDR3 size: 12 residues. The V gene's germline CDR1 is KGHSH and CDR2 LQKENI. In nucleotides, the CDR3 is TGTGCCAGCTCACCAGACAGCCTTGAAGCTTTCTTT. Translated, it gives CASSPDSLEAFF.

This rearrangement joins TRBV9 to TRBJ2-1, with D perhaps TRBD1 (6 bases). CDR1 SGDLS and CDR2 YYNGEE come from the germline V gene. Trimming shortened V by 0 bases and J by 5 bases, and 15 bases separated the two germline ends. The CDR3 spans 16 residues. The CDR3 is CASSVVGGRSDNEQFF. For the CDR3, the DNA is TGTGCCAGCAGCGTAGTAGGGGGAAGGTCGGACAATGAGCAGTTCTTC.

The chain is built from TRBV6-5 and TRBJ2-1, with D perhaps matching TRBD2 (5 bases). This CDR3 contains 16 residues. Between the trimmed V and J ends, which lost 1 base and 0 bases, there was a span of 10 bases. CDR1 is MNHEY, CDR2 SVGAGI, per germline. CDR3 sequence (DNA): TGTGCCAGCAGTTACTTCTCTGGGAGCTCCTACAATGAGCAGTTCTTC. Protein sequence: CASSYFSGSSYNEQFF.

The chain employs TRBV5-1 and TRBJ2-5; 7 bases agree with TRBD2. The CDR3 is 17 amino acids. Germline trimming cut 0 bases from V and 2 bases from J; bases unmatched to any gene: 10. Germline V gives CDR1 SGHRS, CDR2 YFSETQ. The CDR3 DNA reads as TGCGCCAGCAGCTTGGCTTGGGGGGGAAATCTACAAGAGACCCAGTACTTC. Protein: CASSLAWGGNLQETQYF.

The chain joins TRBV28 to TRBJ2-5, with D possibly TRBD2 on 5 matching bases. V was shortened by 2 bases and J by 4 bases, with 8 bases between the two germline ends. This CDR3 comprises 13 residues. Germline V gene data show CDR1 as MDHEN and CDR2 as SYDVKM. CDR3 protein: CASSLVEVETQYF. CDR3 coding DNA: TGTGCCAGCAGTTTAGTGGAGGTAGAGACCCAGTACTTC.

The chain joins TRBV2 to TRBJ2-5, with TRBD2 as a possible D gene (6 bases). The CDR3 is made up of 14 amino acids. Germline V gives CDR1 SNHLY, CDR2 FYNNEI. V was trimmed by 1 base and J by 5 bases, leaving 11 bases between them. The CDR3, as DNA: TGTGCCAGCAGTGAAGTGGAGGGCTGGGAGACCCAGTACTTC. It is translated as CASSEVEGWETQYF.

V is TRBV11-3 and J is TRBJ2-1; D might be TRBD2 (5 bases). Germline V lookup: CDR1 SGHNT, CDR2 YENEEA. CDR3 length: 14 residues. V was shortened by 3 bases and J by 3 bases, with 9 bases between the two germline ends. CDR3 DNA: TGTGCCAGCAGCTTTAGCGAGGACTACAATGAGCAGTTCTTC. The encoded protein is CASSFSEDYNEQFF.

J is TRBJ2-1 and V is TRBV6-6, with 7 bases aligning to TRBD2. The length of the CDR3 is 13 residues. CDR1 and CDR2 (germline): MNHNY, SVGAGI (reference sequence). The V segment lost 6 bases and the J segment 7 bases; nucleotides outside the gene matches: 6. CDR3: CASRPAGSNEQFF. CDR3 nucleotide sequence: TGTGCCAGCAGACCAGCGGGAAGTAATGAGCAGTTCTTC.

The rearrangement joins TRBV7-2 to TRBJ2-3, with TRBD1 identical over 8 bases. Germline V lookup: CDR1 SGHTA, CDR2 FQGNSA. V shed 5 bases, J shed 0 bases, and the junction held 7 bases outside the gene matches. The length of the CDR3 is 16 residues. This CDR3 reads CASSTIGQGSTDTQYF. CDR3 DNA sequence: TGTGCCAGCAGCACCATCGGACAGGGAAGCACAGATACGCAGTATTTT.

The count of this clone is one. The J gene is TRBJ2-4, the V gene TRBV3-1 (or the pseudogene TRBV3-2), with 7 bases fitting TRBD2. This CDR3 has 12 amino acids. Germline trimming cut 4 bases from V and 6 bases from J; bases unmatched to any gene: 0. CDR1 LGHDT and CDR2 YNNKEL come from the germline V gene (reference sequence). The CDR3 coding sequence is TGTGCCAGCAGCCCGGGGGGAAACATTCAGTACTTC. Its translation is CASSPGGNIQYF.

The V and J genes are TRBV6-2 or TRBV6-3 and TRBJ2-3, with D possibly TRBD1 on 5 matching bases. Germline values: CDR1 MNHEY, CDR2 SVGEGT. Deletions cut 3 bases from V and 0 bases from J, with 16 bases between. The CDR3 consists of 17 residues. CDR3 sequence: CASSYNVRQTSTDTQYF. CDR3 nucleotides: TGTGCCAGCAGTTATAATGTTAGACAGACTAGCACAGATACGCAGTATTTT.

This chain joins TRBV28 and TRBJ1-5, with 8 bases lining up with TRBD1. The CDR3 is 14 residues long. J gave up 11 bases and V 6 bases, and 12 bases lay outside the gene matches. The germline gives CDR1 MDHEN, CDR2 SYDVKM. CDR3 loop: CASSDPGTGQAQHF. CDR3 nucleotide sequence: TGTGCCAGCAGCGACCCCGGGACAGGCCAGGCCCAGCATTTT.

This sequence joins TRBV7-9 and TRBJ1-2; D possibly corresponds to TRBD1 (6 bases). The CDR3 is 13 residues long. Germline values: CDR1 SEHNR, CDR2 FQNEAQ (reference sequence). Trimming stripped 6 bases from V and 8 bases from J, with 16 bases between. The CDR3 DNA is TGTGCCAGCAGAGGTACAGGGCTATCCGGCTACACCTTC. It is translated as CASRGTGLSGYTF.

This chain uses TRBV23-1 with TRBJ1-1, with D perhaps TRBD1 (6 bases). TRBV23-1 counts as an open reading frame of uncertain function. The V and J ends lost 7 bases and 2 bases respectively, with 17 bases between them. The CDR3 extends over 15 amino acids. CDR3 in amino acids: CASTRQGSVNTEAFF. DNA for the CDR3: TGCGCCAGCACCCGGCAGGGGTCGGTAAACACTGAAGCTTTCTTT.

This clone was found once. The V call is TRBV4-2, the J call TRBJ2-5; 11 positions match TRBD1. Germline V gives CDR1 LGHNA, CDR2 YNFKEQ. Trimming cost V 3 bases and J 3 bases; bases outside gene matches: 0. The CDR3 contains 14 residues. The CDR3 nucleotides are TGTGCCAGCAGCCAGGGACAGGGGGAAGAGACCCAGTACTTC. Encoded protein: CASSQGQGEETQYF.

This chain uses TRBV5-6 with TRBJ1-1, with D possibly TRBD1 on 6 matching bases. The CDR3 length is 13 residues. CDR1 is SGHDT, CDR2 YYEEEE, per germline. V was trimmed by 6 bases and J by 5 bases, leaving 14 bases between them. The CDR3 loop is CASTHRVGTEAFF. The CDR3 DNA sequence: TGTGCCAGCACCCACAGGGTAGGAACTGAAGCTTTCTTT.

This clone was found once. The chain combines TRBV24-1 with TRBJ2-7, with TRBD1 matching over 7 bases. Germline trimming cut 6 bases from V and 7 bases from J; bases unmatched to any gene: 14. The CDR3 sequence is 15 residues long. From germline, CDR1 is KGHDR and CDR2 SFDVKD. CDR3 nucleotides: TGTGCCACCAGTAAAACAGGGGCCGCCGTAGGGGAGCAGTACTTC. Translating gives CATSKTGAAVGEQYF.

The V call is TRBV18, the J call TRBJ2-3; D is possibly TRBD2 (5 bases). Trimming took 0 bases from V and 0 from J, leaving 7 bases between them. Germline V lookup: CDR1 KGHSH, CDR2 LQKENI. The CDR3 loop spans 15 amino acids. The CDR3 is CASSPPLASTDTQYF. CDR3 nucleotides: TGTGCCAGCTCACCACCGCTAGCAAGCACAGATACGCAGTATTTT. The full variable domain, completed using reference TRBV18 and TRBJ2-3, is NAGVMQNPRHLVRRRGQEARLRCSPMKGHSHVYWYRQLPEEGLKFMVYLQKENIIDESGMPKERFSAEFPKEGPSILRIQQVVRGDSAAYFCASSPPLASTDTQYFGPGTRLTVL.

Note on this clone: The junction departs from germline at one end; a sequencing error may be responsible. This chain uses TRBV20-1 with TRBJ2-1; D gene uncertain. This CDR3 has 11 amino acids. Germline V gene data show CDR1 as DFQATT and CDR2 as SNEGSKA (reference sequence). The chain's CDR3 is CQCELGDEQFF. DNA for the CDR3: TGTCAGTGCGAGCTAGGCGATGAGCAGTTCTTC.